This entry is about one TCR beta chain. This entry is derived from a study of T cell responses to AZD1222 COVID-19 vaccine. The CDR3 extends over 15 amino acids. Germline V gene sequence: CDR1 SGHRS, CDR2 YFSETQ. Trimming removed 2 bases from V and 0 bases from J, with 12 bases in between. Profiled with immunoSEQ multiplex PCR; TCRdb holds only in-frame clones, not every one. The sample contains about 120,000 clones, around 86% of which appear only once. The source was peripheral blood, collected on day 0 of AZD1222 vaccination. This sequence joins TRBV5-1 and TRBJ2-7; D not resolved. This clonotype was sampled from an adult in good health. CDR3 amino acids: CASSFGPESSYEQYF. In DNA form, the CDR3 reads TGCGCCAGCAGCTTCGGACCGGAAAGCTCCTACGAGCAGTACTTC.